These T cell receptor beta chains were read from a single sample in a study of beta chain features in type 1 diabetes. Here immunoSEQ multiplex PCR was the method, and the copy in TCRdb shows in-frame clones only, minus some. The sample consists of approximately 360,000 clones, roughly an eighth of them appearing once. Specimen: naive CD4+ T cells from blood. These receptors originate from a woman aged 18-30 years with type 1 diabetes. CDR3s include the opening cysteine and the closing phenylalanine or tryptophan. D genes are given only for firm matches. Size tells how often a clone was seen (once, few, many) or the class of an expanded clone, and some rows leave it out.

cdr3_length clone_size d_call j_call v_call cdr3_aa cdr3_nt
12 few NA TRBJ2-5 TRBV29-1 CSSTGSGETQYF TGCAGCTCTACAGGGTCTGGAGAGACCCAGTACTTC
11 few NA TRBJ1-3 TRBV20-1 CSARAGNTIYF TGCAGTGCGCGGGCTGGAAACACCATATATTTT
15 NA NA TRBJ2-7 TRBV23-1 CASNNKPESLYEQYF TGCGCCAGCAATAACAAACCGGAGAGCCTGTACGAGCAGTACTTC
14 NA NA TRBJ2-3 TRBV10-2 CASSTSPRTDTQYF TGCGCCAGCAGTACTAGTCCCCGCACAGATACGCAGTATTTT
16 NA NA TRBJ1-5 TRBV4-1 CASNRVWLVGNQPQHF TGCGCCAGCAATCGGGTATGGTTGGTGGGCAATCAGCCCCAGCATTTT
18 NA TRBD2 TRBJ2-5 TRBV19 CASSTLPQGSGRRETQYF TGTGCCAGTAGTACCCTCCCCCAGGGTAGCGGGAGAAGAGAGACCCAGTACTTC
13 few NA TRBJ1-2 TRBV21-1 CASSRDRYYGYTF TGTGCCAGCAGCAGGGACAGATACTATGGCTACACCTTC
16 NA TRBD1 TRBJ1-5 TRBV4-1 CASSRQTGRSNQPQHF TGCGCCAGCAGCCGGCAGACAGGGAGGAGTAATCAGCCCCAGCATTTT
13 NA TRBD1 TRBJ2-7 TRBV19 CATTGQSRIEQYF TGTGCCACTACGGGACAGTCAAGAATTGAGCAGTACTTC
16 NA TRBD2 TRBJ2-1 TRBV11-2 CASSPLAVSAYNEQFF TGTGCCAGCAGCCCCCTAGCGGTGTCAGCCTACAATGAGCAGTTCTTC
13 NA NA TRBJ2-3 TRBV5-1 CASSNSAFDTQYF TGCGCCAGCAGTAACTCCGCATTCGATACGCAGTATTTT
14 few TRBD1 TRBJ2-7 TRBV9 CASSVRQGANEQYF TGTGCCAGCAGCGTTCGACAGGGAGCGAACGAGCAGTACTTC
16 NA TRBD2 TRBJ2-1 TRBV7-9 CASSLLAGSSYNEQFF TGTGCCAGCAGCTTACTAGCGGGGAGCTCCTACAATGAGCAGTTCTTC
16 NA NA TRBJ2-3 TRBV15 CATSRDRGTTPDTQYF TGTGCCACCAGCAGAGACCGCGGGACGACCCCGGATACGCAGTATTTT
14 few NA TRBJ2-3 TRBV30 CAWSVQAWGDTQYF TGTGCCTGGAGTGTACAGGCATGGGGTGATACGCAGTATTTT
12 NA TRBD1 TRBJ1-5 TRBV28 CASSPGGQPQHF TGTGCCAGCAGCCCAGGGGGCCAGCCCCAGCATTTT
15 NA NA TRBJ1-3 TRBV30 CAWSQAASSGNTIYF TGTGCCTGGAGTCAGGCAGCCAGCTCTGGAAACACCATATATTTT
14 few NA TRBJ2-1 TRBV29-1 CSVASAYSYNEQFF TGCAGCGTTGCAAGCGCATACTCCTACAATGAGCAGTTCTTC
13 NA NA TRBJ1-4 TRBV9 CASSPLGHEKLFF TGTGCCAGCAGCCCACTAGGTCATGAAAAACTGTTTTTT
16 few TRBD2 TRBJ2-1 TRBV5-4 CASSRAGLAAYNEQFF TGTGCCAGCAGCCGAGCGGGACTAGCGGCCTACAATGAGCAGTTCTTC
16 NA TRBD1 TRBJ1-2 TRBV27 CASSPWTGAANYGYTF TGTGCCAGCAGTCCCTGGACAGGGGCCGCGAACTATGGCTACACCTTC
12 NA NA TRBJ2-3 TRBV19 CASLNRADTQYF TGTGCCAGTCTTAACCGGGCAGATACGCAGTATTTT
15 NA TRBD1 TRBJ2-7 TRBV7-2 CASSPGTGMMYEQYF TGTGCCAGCAGCCCCGGGACAGGCATGATGTACGAGCAGTACTTC
14 few NA TRBJ1-1 TRBV5-1 CASTRGAVNTEAFF TGCGCCAGCACCCGGGGGGCTGTGAACACTGAAGCTTTCTTT
14 few TRBD1 TRBJ2-1 TRBV29-1 CSVGETGGVNEQFF TGCAGCGTTGGCGAGACAGGGGGCGTCAATGAGCAGTTCTTC
13 NA NA TRBJ1-1 TRBV5-1 CASRDSMNTEAFF TGCGCCAGCAGGGACAGCATGAACACTGAAGCTTTCTTT
15 few NA TRBJ2-3 TRBV5-1 CASSFVGQDTDTQYF TGCGCCAGCAGCTTCGTGGGACAAGACACAGATACGCAGTATTTT
12 few TRBD1 TRBJ1-2 TRBV6-6 CASSDRVLGYTF TGTGCCAGCAGCGACAGGGTTTTGGGCTACACCTTC
15 NA TRBD1 TRBJ2-3 TRBV5-1 CASSLDRVSTDTQYF TGCGCCAGCAGCTTAGACAGGGTCTCCACAGATACGCAGTATTTT
12 few NA TRBJ2-1 TRBV10-3 CANRDLDGEQFF TGTGCCAACCGGGACTTAGACGGTGAGCAGTTCTTC
12 few TRBD1 TRBJ1-1 TRBV28 CASSSGQGGAFF TGTGCCAGCAGTTCGGGACAGGGAGGGGCTTTCTTT
16 NA TRBD2 TRBJ2-3 TRBV5-1 CASSAGLALSTDTQYF TGCGCCAGCAGCGCGGGACTAGCGTTAAGCACAGATACGCAGTATTTT
18 NA TRBD1 TRBJ1-4 TRBV5-1 CASSRGQGLGGTNEKLFF TGCGCCAGCAGCAGGGGACAGGGGCTAGGAGGAACTAATGAAAAACTGTTTTTT
13 NA NA TRBJ2-7 TRBV29-1 CSVAGMFTYEQYF TGCAGCGTTGCAGGGATGTTTACCTACGAGCAGTACTTC
16 few NA TRBJ2-2 TRBV11-2 CASSPIRQANTGELFF TGTGCCAGCAGCCCAATCAGACAGGCTAACACCGGGGAGCTGTTTTTT
15 few NA TRBJ2-2 TRBV7-3 CASSSGLVSTGELFF TGTGCCAGCAGCTCGGGACTCGTATCCACCGGGGAGCTGTTTTTT
15 few TRBD2 TRBJ2-1 TRBV5-6 CASSQLAESYNEQFF TGTGCCAGCAGCCAGCTAGCGGAGAGCTACAATGAGCAGTTCTTC
15 few NA TRBJ1-3 TRBV7-9 CASSLRRAPGNTIYF TGTGCCAGCAGCTTAAGGAGGGCTCCTGGAAACACCATATATTTT
13 NA NA TRBJ1-1 TRBV7-2 CASSFYRSTEAFF TGTGCCAGCAGCTTCTACAGGAGCACTGAAGCTTTCTTT
18 few TRBD2 TRBJ2-3 TRBV9 CASSPQRGFILSTDTQYF TGTGCCAGCAGCCCCCAGCGGGGATTCATCCTCTCCACAGATACGCAGTATTTT
14 few NA TRBJ2-7 TRBV9 CASSPQVEYYEQYF TGTGCCAGCAGCCCCCAGGTTGAGTACTACGAGCAGTACTTC
14 few NA TRBJ2-3 TRBV4-3 CASSQVDRPDTQYF TGCGCCAGCAGCCAAGTGGACAGACCAGATACGCAGTATTTT
15 few NA TRBJ2-6 TRBV10-3 CAIGNTGTGANVLTF TGTGCCATCGGTAATACAGGGACTGGGGCCAACGTCCTGACTTTC
13 NA NA TRBJ2-7 TRBV10-3 CATQHPSTYEQYF TGTGCCACCCAACACCCTAGCACCTACGAGCAGTACTTC
12 few NA TRBJ2-1 TRBV10-3 CAISGLERVQFF TGTGCCATCAGTGGGTTAGAACGAGTCCAGTTCTTC
15 NA TRBD1 TRBJ2-1 TRBV5-1 CASSWTGGSYNEQFF TGCGCCAGCAGCTGGACAGGGGGCTCCTACAATGAGCAGTTCTTC
13 NA TRBD1 TRBJ2-7 TRBV7-9 CASGITGGYEQYF TGTGCCAGCGGCATAACAGGGGGCTACGAGCAGTACTTC
13 few NA TRBJ2-7 TRBV28 CASRGGSAYEQYF TGTGCCAGCCGCGGCGGGTCTGCCTACGAGCAGTACTTC
15 NA TRBD2 TRBJ2-2 TRBV19 CATRGLAGAFGELFF TGTGCCACCAGGGGACTAGCGGGAGCATTCGGGGAGCTGTTTTTT
13 NA NA TRBJ1-5 TRBV6-1 CASSLREAQPQHF TGTGCCAGCAGTCTGCGGGAGGCTCAGCCCCAGCATTTT
16 few TRBD2 TRBJ2-3 TRBV7-9 CASSRPSGTSTDTQYF TGTGCCAGCAGCCGACCTAGCGGCACTAGCACAGATACGCAGTATTTT
19 few NA TRBJ2-1 TRBV5-1 CASSSNGLSGTISYNEQFF TGCGCCAGCAGCTCGAACGGACTAAGCGGGACAATCTCCTACAATGAGCAGTTCTTC
13 few NA TRBJ1-1 TRBV2 CASSQDSTTEAFF TGTGCCAGCAGTCAAGACAGTACCACTGAAGCTTTCTTT
13 few TRBD2 TRBJ2-1 TRBV7-9 CASRAGAYNEQFF TGTGCCAGCAGAGCGGGGGCCTACAATGAGCAGTTCTTC